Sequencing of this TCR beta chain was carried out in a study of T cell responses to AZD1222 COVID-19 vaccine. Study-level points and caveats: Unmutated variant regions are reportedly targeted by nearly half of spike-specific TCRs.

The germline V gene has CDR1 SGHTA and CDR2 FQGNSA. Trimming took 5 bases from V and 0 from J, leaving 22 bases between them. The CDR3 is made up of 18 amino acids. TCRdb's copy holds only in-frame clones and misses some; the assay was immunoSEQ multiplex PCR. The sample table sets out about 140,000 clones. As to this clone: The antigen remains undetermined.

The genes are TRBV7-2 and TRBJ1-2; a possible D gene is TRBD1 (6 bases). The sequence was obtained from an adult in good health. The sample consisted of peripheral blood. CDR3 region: CASSPQRGARLANYGYTF. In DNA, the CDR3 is TGTGCCAGCAGCCCACAACGGGGGGCGAGGTTAGCTAACTATGGCTACACCTTC.